This entry lists 27 T cell receptor beta chains sequenced from one sample in a study of blood T cell repertoires in COVID-19 (dated by TCRdb to the early 2020s). Library method: the immunoSEQ multiplex PCR assay. TCRdb's version of the immuneACCESS table is confined to in-frame rearrangements and falls short of the full clone set. An unresolved V gene accounts for under half of the shortfall where checked; the remainder is of unknown origin. The sample table lists just over 60,000 clones, around 80% of them with a count of one. The top ten constitute 15% to 20% of the sample. Sample: peripheral blood. These TCRs come from a man aged 60-69 years with acute or convalescent COVID-19.

The chain links TRBV10-3 to TRBJ2-3, with 14 nucleotides matching TRBD2. With 6 bases clipped from V and 4 bases from J, the junction kept 3 bases outside the gene matches. This CDR3 spans 15 amino acids. The germline gives CDR1 ENHRY, CDR2 SYGVKD. The CDR3 DNA reads TGTGCCATCAGGATGACTAGCGGGAGGGCAGATACGCAGTATTTT. This codes for CAIRMTSGRADTQYF.

The chain carries TRBV2 and TRBJ1-2, with 9 bases lining up with TRBD1. The CDR3 has 15 residues. With 8 bases clipped from V and 7 bases from J, the junction kept 14 bases outside the gene matches. Germline V gene data show CDR1 as SNHLY and CDR2 as FYNNEI. CDR3 in DNA: TGTGCCAGCCCGGGACAGGGAGAAATTTCAGGTGGCTACACCTTC. This encodes CASPGQGEISGGYTF.

The chain employs TRBV15 and TRBJ2-1, with no clear D. The CDR3 is 14 residues long. Between the trimmed V and J ends, which lost 0 bases and 10 bases, there was a span of 13 bases. Germline lookup yields CDR1 LNHNV and CDR2 YYDKDF (reference sequence). The CDR3 sequence is CATSRDPLTKEQFF. The CDR3 DNA reads TGTGCCACCAGCAGAGATCCCCTAACGAAGGAGCAGTTCTTC.

The gene calls are TRBV20-1 and TRBJ2-5; the D is unclear. This CDR3 comprises 9 residues. Germline lookup yields CDR1 DFQATT and CDR2 SNEGSKA (reference sequence). The CDR3 DNA follows: TGCAGCCTAAAAGAGACCCAGTACTTC. Protein: CSLKETQYF.

The chain uses TRBV4-1 and TRBJ2-7; 7 bases map to TRBD1. V trimming: 2 bases; J trimming: 6 bases; junction bases outside the gene matches: 7. This CDR3 has 14 amino acids. Germline V lookup: CDR1 MGHRA, CDR2 YSYEKL. For the CDR3, the DNA is TGCGCCAGCAGCCAACCCCTTCGGGACAGCGAGCAGTACTTC. It specifies CASSQPLRDSEQYF.

V and J are TRBV10-2 and TRBJ2-3; D not resolved. CDR3 length equals 12 residues. CDR1 is WSHSY and CDR2 is SAAADI in the germline V gene. V was trimmed by 2 bases and J by 4 bases, leaving 4 bases between them. DNA for the CDR3: TGCGCCAGCAGTGAGCGGGCAGATACGCAGTATTTT. Translated: CASSERADTQYF.

The chain joins TRBV11-2 to TRBJ2-2; D might be TRBD1 (5 bases). The germline CDR1 and CDR2 sequences are SGHAT and FQNNGV. The ends were cut back, 3 bases at V and 7 bases at J, with 9 bases in the middle. The CDR3 is 13 residues long. DNA of the CDR3: TGTGCCAGCAGCTTTGGACACGTCGGGGAGCTGTTTTTT. It is translated as CASSFGHVGELFF. Variable domain in full (rest from reference TRBV11-2 and TRBJ2-2): EAGVAQSPRYKIIEKRQSVAFWCNPISGHATLYWYQQILGQGPKLLIQFQNNGVVDDSQLPKDRFSAERLKGVDSTLKIQPAKLEDSAVYLCASSFGHVGELFFGEGSRLTVL.

This clone was seen only once. The CDR3 sequence is CATSDFPSSGSTDTQYF. CDR3 coding DNA: TGTGCCACCAGTGATTTCCCCTCCAGCGGGAGCACAGATACGCAGTATTTT. The chain couples TRBV24-1 to TRBJ2-3; D is possibly TRBD2 (6 bases). This CDR3 comprises 17 residues. V gave up 1 base and J gave up 0 bases, with 13 bases separating them. The germline V gene encodes CDR1 KGHDR and CDR2 SFDVKD.

The sample holds a few counts of this clone. V and J are TRBV29-1 and TRBJ1-6; D might be TRBD1 (6 bases). With 5 bases removed from V and 6 bases from J, the gap between germline ends came to 11 bases. Germline values: CDR1 SQVTM, CDR2 ANQGSEA. The CDR3 length is 13 residues. The DNA for the CDR3 is TGCAGCGTTTTGGGACACCCTAATTCACCCCTCCACTTT. Protein product: CSVLGHPNSPLHF.

The gene calls are TRBV25-1 and TRBJ2-1; weak D call: TRBD1 (5 bases). The CDR3 has 13 residues. V lost 0 bases to trimming and J lost 9 bases, with 9 bases between them. CDR1 and CDR2 from the germline V gene are MGHDK and SYGVNS. The CDR3 here is CASSEYWGFEQFF. The CDR3 nucleotides are TGTGCCAGCAGTGAATATTGGGGCTTTGAGCAGTTCTTC. Full variable domain (remainder filled in from reference TRBV25-1 and TRBJ2-1): EADIYQTPRYLVIGTGKKITLECSQTMGHDKMYWYQQDPGMELHLIHYSYGVNSTEKGDLSSESTVSRIRTEHFPLTLESARPSHTSQYLCASSEYWGFEQFFGPGTRLTVL.

This clone was detected a few times. Written as DNA, the CDR3 is TGTGCCTCTAGCGGAACCTACACAGATACGCAGTATTTT. Its protein is CASSGTYTDTQYF. The chain couples TRBV19 to TRBJ2-3, with TRBD2 identical over 7 bases. Germline values: CDR1 LNHDA, CDR2 SQIVND (reference sequence). The CDR3 is 13 residues long. Losses at the gene ends were 11 bases for V and 2 bases for J; bases not matched to a gene: 7.

The V call is TRBV2, the J call TRBJ1-5, with TRBD1 matching over 8 bases. The ends lost 7 bases at V and 5 bases at J; junction bases unmatched: 4. Per the germline V gene, CDR1 is SNHLY and CDR2 is FYNNEI. The CDR3 loop spans 13 amino acids. The CDR3 is CASTGQGHQPQHF. CDR3 sequence (DNA): TGTGCCAGCACAGGACAGGGACATCAGCCCCAGCATTTT.

V usage is TRBV7-9 and J usage is TRBJ2-3, with 12 positions matching TRBD1. The V and J ends lost 2 bases and 6 bases, in that order; junction bases with no gene match: 6. The CDR3 totals 16 residues. The germline V gene has CDR1 SEHNR and CDR2 FQNEAQ (reference sequence). The CDR3 loop is CASSLFGTGGSDTQYF. As DNA, the CDR3 is TGTGCCAGCAGCTTATTCGGGACAGGGGGCTCTGATACGCAGTATTTT.

This clone occurred a few times. The chain employs TRBV27 and TRBJ2-1; D remains unclear. The CDR3 spans 15 residues. Trimming stripped 1 base from V and 0 bases from J, with 7 bases between. Germline-derived CDR1 and CDR2 are MNHEY and SMNVEV (reference sequence). CDR3 in DNA: TGTGCCAGCAGTTTATTTCGGAGCTCCTACAATGAGCAGTTCTTC. It is translated as CASSLFRSSYNEQFF.

V is TRBV29-1 and J is TRBJ2-3; D is unclear. Germline loops: CDR1 SQVTM, CDR2 ANQGSEA. The CDR3 sequence is 11 residues long. Trimming pared 8 bases from V and 0 bases from J, leaving 6 bases between. DNA for the CDR3: TGCAGCTTCCGGAGCACAGATACGCAGTATTTT. This sequence encodes CSFRSTDTQYF.

The DNA of the CDR3 is TGCAGTGCTAGTTCAGACATGCACTACGAGCAGTACTTC. Residues: CSASSDMHYEQYF. The V gene is TRBV20-1, the J gene TRBJ2-7; D remains unclear. Per the germline V gene, CDR1 is DFQATT and CDR2 is SNEGSKA (reference sequence). The CDR3 runs to 13 residues. Trimming removed 3 bases at V and 3 bases at J, with 12 bases between.

The V gene is TRBV6-5, the J gene TRBJ1-2; the match to TRBD1 covers 8 bases. Germline CDR1 reads MNHEY; CDR2 reads SVGAGI. V was clipped by 6 bases and J by 6 bases; unmatched bases: 3. CDR3 length equals 12 residues. CDR3 loop: CASSRQGNGYTF. The CDR3 bases are TGTGCCAGCAGCCGACAGGGGAATGGCTACACCTTC.

This clone was seen only a few times. This chain uses TRBV19 with TRBJ1-5, with D possibly being TRBD1 (6 bases). The CDR3 totals 15 residues. The V and J ends lost 6 bases and 2 bases respectively, with 14 bases between them. Germline assignment: CDR1 LNHDA and CDR2 SQIVND (reference sequence). The CDR3 coding sequence is TGTGCCAGTAGCGCAATACAGGGCGGCAATCAGCCCCAGCATTTT. It yields the protein CASSAIQGGNQPQHF.

The CDR3 here is CASSLQGSKGGSPLHF. The CDR3 nucleotides are TGCGCCAGCAGCTTACAGGGGTCTAAAGGAGGTTCACCCCTCCACTTT. V gene TRBV5-1 combines with J gene TRBJ1-6, with TRBD1 matching over 7 bases. The germline V gene has CDR1 SGHRS and CDR2 YFSETQ. The CDR3 totals 16 residues. Losses at the gene ends were 2 bases for V and 9 bases for J; bases not matched to a gene: 11.

The rearrangement links TRBV29-1 to TRBJ1-2, with 7 bases that match TRBD1. V dropped 0 bases and J dropped 9; count of bases not matched to a gene: 13. In germline, CDR1 is SQVTM, CDR2 ANQGSEA. The CDR3 consists of 15 residues. The CDR3 is CSVEDRGRQGRRYTF. CDR3 DNA sequence: TGCAGCGTTGAAGATCGGGGACGACAGGGTAGACGCTACACCTTC.

The CDR3 bases are TGCGCCAGCAGCCTACGGACTAGCGGGAGCGTTCCGTTCTTC. It codes for CASSLRTSGSVPFF. The chain joins TRBV4-1 to TRBJ2-1; 13 nucleotides line up with TRBD2. Unmatched junction bases numbered 9, after V lost 4 bases and J lost 15 bases. The CDR3 covers 14 residues. The germline V gene encodes CDR1 MGHRA and CDR2 YSYEKL.

J is TRBJ1-4 and V is TRBV6-5, with D possibly TRBD1 on 5 matching bases. CDR1 and CDR2 from the germline V gene are MNHEY and SVGAGI. V lost 6 bases, J lost 4 bases, and 15 bases lay in between. The CDR3 is 15 residues long. CDR3 loop: CASRPQGPGNEKLFF. CDR3 in DNA: TGTGCCAGCAGACCTCAGGGCCCGGGTAATGAAAAACTGTTTTTT.

The V and J genes are TRBV30 and TRBJ2-7, with 9 bases identical to TRBD1. Germline V gives CDR1 GTSNPN, CDR2 SVGIG (reference sequence). This CDR3 comprises 13 residues. The trim removed 4 bases at V and 2 bases at J, leaving 3 bases unmatched. The CDR3 reads CAWNRGPPYEQYF. The CDR3 DNA follows: TGTGCCTGGAACAGGGGGCCCCCCTACGAGCAGTACTTC. Together with reference TRBV30 and TRBJ2-7, the CDR3 gives the full variable domain: SQTIHQWPATLVQPVGSPLSLECTVEGTSNPNLYWYRQAAGRGLQLLFYSVGIGQISSEVPQNLSASRPQDRQFILSSKKLLLSDSGFYLCAWNRGPPYEQYFGPGTRLTVT.

The chain is built from TRBV5-6 and TRBJ2-5; 8 bases agree with TRBD1. Trimming cost V 4 bases and J 3 bases; bases outside gene matches: 5. CDR3 size: 14 residues. Germline V gene data show CDR1 as SGHDT and CDR2 as YYEEEE. CDR3 region: CASSPNRGKETQYF. The DNA for the CDR3 is TGTGCCAGCAGCCCAAACAGGGGGAAAGAGACCCAGTACTTC.

The J gene is TRBJ2-5, the V gene TRBV3-1 (or the pseudogene TRBV3-2), with TRBD2 matching 12 bases. CDR3 length: 14 amino acids. The V and J ends lost 8 bases and 7 bases, in that order; junction bases with no gene match: 8. Germline loops: CDR1 LGHDT, CDR2 YNNKEL (reference sequence). As DNA, the CDR3 is TGTGCCAGCCGGACTAGCGGGACAGGTGGGACCCAGTACTTC. This encodes CASRTSGTGGTQYF.

V and J are TRBV7-2 and TRBJ2-3; 8 bases are shared with TRBD1. CDR1 and CDR2 (germline): SGHTA, FQGNSA. Germline trimming cut 6 bases from V and 5 bases from J; bases unmatched to any gene: 10. The CDR3 spans 15 residues. CDR3 residues: CASSPSGGAIDTQYF. The CDR3 coding sequence is TGTGCCAGCAGTCCCTCAGGGGGCGCAATAGATACGCAGTATTTT. Supplemented by reference TRBV7-2 and TRBJ2-3, the full variable domain reads GAGVSQSPSNKVTEKGKDVELRCDPISGHTALYWYRQSLGQGLEFLIYFQGNSAPDKSGLPSDRFSAERTGGSVSTLTIQRTQQEDSAVYLCASSPSGGAIDTQYFGPGTRLTVL.

The genes are TRBV6-5 and TRBJ2-1, with D possibly matching TRBD1 (6 bases). Looked up from germline, CDR1 is MNHEY and CDR2 is SVGAGI. The CDR3 loop spans 15 amino acids. Between the trimmed V and J ends, which lost 6 bases and 2 bases, there was a span of 14 bases. The CDR3 reads CASSSGTLAYNEQFF. The CDR3 bases are TGTGCCAGCAGCTCCGGGACACTGGCCTACAATGAGCAGTTCTTC.